This T cell receptor beta chain was profiled in a study of vaccination and CD4 T cells after COVID-19. Study observations and caveats: Spike mono-reactivity applied to 304 of 307 vaccine-specific clones detected in convalescent patients.

As regards this clonotype: Its antigen is undetermined.

Treatment here: approximately nine-day PBMC culture with coronavirus spike peptide pools or control peptides (ViraFEST assay). The assay that was used to sequence DNA from cultured CD4+ T cells was the Oncomine TCR Beta short-read assay. The source of extracted genomic DNA was cultured CD4+ T cells. A single record per CDR3 protein comes from TCRdb applying MiXCR to the PCR reads. This sample carries approximately 12,000 distinct CDR3 sequences, 75% of them seen once, and the ten largest clones take over 9%. The specimen sequenced was CD4+ T cells from blood, cultured in vitro. This TCR was sampled from a human donor who had recovered from COVID-19.

For the CDR3, the DNA is TGTGCCAGCAGCCCTACCGGGACAGGGACAGATACGCAGTATTTT. It yields the protein CASSPTGTGTDTQYF. The chain combines TRBV6-1 with TRBJ2-3; the match to TRBD1 covers 9 bases. The CDR3 totals 15 residues. The V gene's germline CDR1 is MNHNS and CDR2 SASEGT. Trimming at V came to 6 bases and at J to 3 bases, leaving 7 bases not matched to a gene.